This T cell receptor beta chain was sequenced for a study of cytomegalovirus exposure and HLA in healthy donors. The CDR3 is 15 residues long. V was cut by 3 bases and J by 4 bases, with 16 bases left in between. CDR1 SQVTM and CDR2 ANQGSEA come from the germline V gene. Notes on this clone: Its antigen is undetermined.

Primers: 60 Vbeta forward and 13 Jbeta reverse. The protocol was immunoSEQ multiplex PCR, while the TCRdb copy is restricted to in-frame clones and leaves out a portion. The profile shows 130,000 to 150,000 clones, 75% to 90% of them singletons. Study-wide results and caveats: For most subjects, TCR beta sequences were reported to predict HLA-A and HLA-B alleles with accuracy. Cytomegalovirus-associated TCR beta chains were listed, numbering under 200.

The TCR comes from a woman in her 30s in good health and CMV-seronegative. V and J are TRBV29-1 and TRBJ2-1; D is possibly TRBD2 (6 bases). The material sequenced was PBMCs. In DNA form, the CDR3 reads TGCAGCGTTGAGGGCGGGAACCCCCCATACAATGAGCAGTTCTTC. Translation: CSVEGGNPPYNEQFF.